This TCR beta chain was identified in a study of beta chain features in type 1 diabetes. The study's findings and limits: The question of HLA type influencing TCRB rearrangement was one that remained unresolved here. Compared to healthy donors, patients appeared to have naive, central memory and Treg TCRB repertoires that were more alike.

Sequencing targeted expressed TCRB transcripts, as all isolated RNA had been reverse transcribed. The data were produced by immunoSEQ multiplex PCR, yet TCRdb's version contains in-frame clones alone and is incomplete. The table lists a few hundred thousand clones, 30% of them singletons, with 0.05% to 0.065% in the top ten. The V end was cut by 0 bases, the J end by 6 bases, with 8 bases between. Germline CDR1 is MNHEY and CDR2 is SVGAGI. The CDR3 runs 13 residues. CD4+ naive, central memory, regulatory and stem cell-like memory cells were sorted via CD45RO/CCR7/CD25/CD127/CD95/CD27. On this clone itself: Its antigen is currently unknown.

V and J are TRBV6-5 and TRBJ2-5, with D possibly being TRBD1 (5 bases). The sequencing input was naive CD4+ T cells from blood. The TCR originated in a man younger than 30 in good health. The CDR3 DNA is TGTGCCAGCAGTTACTCCAGGGCGCAGACCCAGTACTTC. Its translation: CASSYSRAQTQYF.